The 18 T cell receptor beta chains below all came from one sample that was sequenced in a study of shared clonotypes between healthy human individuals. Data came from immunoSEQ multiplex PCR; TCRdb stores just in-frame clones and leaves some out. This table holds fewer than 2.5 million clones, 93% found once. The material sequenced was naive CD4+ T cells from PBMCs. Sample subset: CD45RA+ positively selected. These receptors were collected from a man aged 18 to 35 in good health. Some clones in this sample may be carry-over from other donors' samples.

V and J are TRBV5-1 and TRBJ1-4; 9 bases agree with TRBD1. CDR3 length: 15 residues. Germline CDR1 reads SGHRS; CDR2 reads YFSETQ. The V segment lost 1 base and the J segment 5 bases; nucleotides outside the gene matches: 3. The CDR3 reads CASSLMGTGNEKLFF. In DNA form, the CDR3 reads TGCGCCAGCAGCTTGATGGGGACAGGGAATGAAAAACTGTTTTTT.

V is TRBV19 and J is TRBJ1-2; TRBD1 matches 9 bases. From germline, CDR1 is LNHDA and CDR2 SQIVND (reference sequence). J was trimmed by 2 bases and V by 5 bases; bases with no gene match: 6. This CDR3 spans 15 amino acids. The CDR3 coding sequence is TGTGCCAGTAGTGCTTGGGACAGGGAAAACTATGGCTACACCTTC. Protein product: CASSAWDRENYGYTF. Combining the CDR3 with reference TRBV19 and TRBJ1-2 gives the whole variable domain DGGITQSPKYLFRKEGQNVTLSCEQNLNHDAMYWYRQDPGQGLRLIYYSQIVNDFQKGDIAEGYSVSREKKESFPLTVTSAQKNPTAFYLCASSAWDRENYGYTFGSGTRLTVV.

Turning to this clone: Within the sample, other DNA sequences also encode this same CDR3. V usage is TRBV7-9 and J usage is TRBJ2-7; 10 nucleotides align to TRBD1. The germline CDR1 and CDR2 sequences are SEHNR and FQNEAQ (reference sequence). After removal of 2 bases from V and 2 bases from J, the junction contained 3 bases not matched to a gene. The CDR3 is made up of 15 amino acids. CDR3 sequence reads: CASSLSGTGAYEQYF. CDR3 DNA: TGTGCCAGCAGCTTATCCGGGACAGGGGCCTACGAGCAGTACTTC.

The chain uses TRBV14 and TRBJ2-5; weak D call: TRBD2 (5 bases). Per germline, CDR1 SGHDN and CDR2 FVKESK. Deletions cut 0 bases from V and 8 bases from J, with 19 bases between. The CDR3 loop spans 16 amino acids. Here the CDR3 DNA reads TGTGCCAGCAGCCAAGATCTGGAGCGGTCTAGCAGAACCCAGTACTTC. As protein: CASSQDLERSSRTQYF.

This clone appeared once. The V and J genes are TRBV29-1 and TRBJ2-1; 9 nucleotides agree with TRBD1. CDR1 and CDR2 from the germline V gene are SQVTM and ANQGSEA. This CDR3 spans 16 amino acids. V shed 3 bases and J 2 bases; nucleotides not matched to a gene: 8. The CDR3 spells CSVDGPGTGPYNEQFF. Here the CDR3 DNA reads TGCAGCGTTGATGGCCCCGGGACAGGGCCCTACAATGAGCAGTTCTTC.

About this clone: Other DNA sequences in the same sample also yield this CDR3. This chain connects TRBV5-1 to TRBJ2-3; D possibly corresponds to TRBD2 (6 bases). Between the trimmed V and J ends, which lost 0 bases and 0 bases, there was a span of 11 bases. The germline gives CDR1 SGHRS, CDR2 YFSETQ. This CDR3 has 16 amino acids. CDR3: CASSLAGGPSTDTQYF. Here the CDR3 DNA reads TGCGCCAGCAGCTTGGCCGGGGGTCCTAGCACAGATACGCAGTATTTT. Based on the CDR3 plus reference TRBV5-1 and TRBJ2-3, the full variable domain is KAGVTQTPRYLIKTRGQQVTLSCSPISGHRSVSWYQQTPGQGLQFLFEYFSETQRNKGNFPGRFSGRQFSNSRSEMNVSTLELGDSALYLCASSLAGGPSTDTQYFGPGTRLTVL.

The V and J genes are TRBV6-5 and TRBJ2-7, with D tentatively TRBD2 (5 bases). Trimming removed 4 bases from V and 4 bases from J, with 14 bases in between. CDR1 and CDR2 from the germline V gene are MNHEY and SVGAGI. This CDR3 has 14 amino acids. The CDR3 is CASSSSPSQYEQYF. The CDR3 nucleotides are TGTGCCAGCAGTTCTAGCCCGTCACAATACGAGCAGTACTTC.

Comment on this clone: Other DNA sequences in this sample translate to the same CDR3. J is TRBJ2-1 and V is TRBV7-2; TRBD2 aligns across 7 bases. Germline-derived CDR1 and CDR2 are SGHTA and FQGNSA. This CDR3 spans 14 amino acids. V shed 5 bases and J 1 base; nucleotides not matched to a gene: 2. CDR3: CASSPRGSYNEQFF. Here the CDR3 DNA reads TGTGCCAGCAGCCCGCGGGGGTCCTACAATGAGCAGTTCTTC.

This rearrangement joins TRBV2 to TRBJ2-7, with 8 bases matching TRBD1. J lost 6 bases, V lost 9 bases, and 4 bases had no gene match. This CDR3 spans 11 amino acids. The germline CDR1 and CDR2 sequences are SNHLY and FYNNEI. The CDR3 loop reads CARGQATEQYF. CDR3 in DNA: TGTGCCAGGGGACAGGCTACCGAGCAGTACTTC. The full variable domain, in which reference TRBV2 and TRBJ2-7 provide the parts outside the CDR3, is EPEVTQTPSHQVTQMGQEVILRCVPISNHLYFYWYRQILGQKVEFLVSFYNNEISEKSEIFDDQFSVERPDGSNFTLKIRSTKLEDSAMYFCARGQATEQYFGPGTRLTVT.

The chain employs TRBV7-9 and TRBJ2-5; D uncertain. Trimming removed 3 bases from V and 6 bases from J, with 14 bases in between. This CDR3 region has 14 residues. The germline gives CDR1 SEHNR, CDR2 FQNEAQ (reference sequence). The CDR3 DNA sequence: TGTGCCAGCAGCTTTTGGTCTCTCGTAAAGACCCAGTACTTC. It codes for CASSFWSLVKTQYF.

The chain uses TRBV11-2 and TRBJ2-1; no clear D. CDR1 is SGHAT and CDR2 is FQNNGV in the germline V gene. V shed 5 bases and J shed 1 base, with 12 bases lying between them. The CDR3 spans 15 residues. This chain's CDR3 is CASSTNPFSYNEQFF. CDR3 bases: TGTGCCAGCAGCACTAACCCCTTTTCCTACAATGAGCAGTTCTTC.

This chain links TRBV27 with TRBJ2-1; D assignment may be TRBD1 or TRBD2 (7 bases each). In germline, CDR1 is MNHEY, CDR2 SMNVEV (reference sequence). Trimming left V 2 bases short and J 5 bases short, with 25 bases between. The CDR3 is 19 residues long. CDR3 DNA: TGTGCCAGCAGTTTAATTCCACGTCTGGGAGGGGGCCGGGACAATGAGCAGTTCTTC. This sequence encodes CASSLIPRLGGGRDNEQFF.

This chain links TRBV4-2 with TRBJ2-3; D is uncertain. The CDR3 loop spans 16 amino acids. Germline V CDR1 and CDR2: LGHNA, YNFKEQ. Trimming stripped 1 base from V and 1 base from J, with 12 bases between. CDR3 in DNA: TGTGCCAGCAGCCAAGTGGCCCCCCGGGGCACAGATACGCAGTATTTT. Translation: CASSQVAPRGTDTQYF.

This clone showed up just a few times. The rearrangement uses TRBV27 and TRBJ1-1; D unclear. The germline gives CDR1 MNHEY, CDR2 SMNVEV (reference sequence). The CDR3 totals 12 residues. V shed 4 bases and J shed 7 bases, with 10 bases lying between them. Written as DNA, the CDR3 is TGTGCCAGCAGTTCGACACGGCGTGAAGCTTTCTTT. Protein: CASSSTRREAFF.

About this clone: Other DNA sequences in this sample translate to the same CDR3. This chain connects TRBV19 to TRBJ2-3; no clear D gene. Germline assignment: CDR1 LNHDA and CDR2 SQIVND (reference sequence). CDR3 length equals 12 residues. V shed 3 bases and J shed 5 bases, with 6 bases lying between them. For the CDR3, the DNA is TGTGCCAGTAGTATCAGTGAAGATACGCAGTATTTT. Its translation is CASSISEDTQYF.

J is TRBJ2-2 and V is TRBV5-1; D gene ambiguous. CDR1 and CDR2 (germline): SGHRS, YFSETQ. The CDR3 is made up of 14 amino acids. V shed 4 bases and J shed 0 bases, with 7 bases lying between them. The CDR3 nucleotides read TGCGCCAGCAGCCTGCAGGCGAACACCGGGGAGCTGTTTTTT. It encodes CASSLQANTGELFF. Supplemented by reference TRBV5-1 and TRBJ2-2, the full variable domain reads KAGVTQTPRYLIKTRGQQVTLSCSPISGHRSVSWYQQTPGQGLQFLFEYFSETQRNKGNFPGRFSGRQFSNSRSEMNVSTLELGDSALYLCASSLQANTGELFFGEGSRLTVL.

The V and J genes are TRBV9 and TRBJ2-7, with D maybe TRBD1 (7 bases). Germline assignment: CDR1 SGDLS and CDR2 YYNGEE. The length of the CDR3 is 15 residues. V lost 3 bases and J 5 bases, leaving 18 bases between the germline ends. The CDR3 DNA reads TGTGCCAGCAGCGCAGGGGGGCGACTAAGTCACGAGCAGTACTTC. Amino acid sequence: CASSAGGRLSHEQYF.

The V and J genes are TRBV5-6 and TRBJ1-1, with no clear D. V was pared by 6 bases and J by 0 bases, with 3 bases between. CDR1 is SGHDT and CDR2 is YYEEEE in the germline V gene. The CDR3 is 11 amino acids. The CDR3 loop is CASTLNTEAFF. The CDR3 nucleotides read TGTGCCAGCACCCTGAACACTGAAGCTTTCTTT.